This T cell receptor (beta chain) comes out of a study of early T cells in non-severe SARS-CoV-2 infection. As for the study in general: Chains were unpaired, as sequencing was done on bulk RNA from unsorted whole blood.

This clonotype was seen a handful of times. Its specificity is not known. CDR1 is SGHTA, CDR2 FQGNSA, per germline. The V gene end was trimmed by 0 bases and the J gene end by 0 bases; junction bases not matched to a gene: 5. The length of the CDR3 is 16 residues. Each single cDNA molecule received a unique molecular identifier. MiXCR, run by TCRdb on the 5' RACE reads, gives a single entry per CDR3 protein. This sample has about 83,000 distinct CDR3 sequences, with about 9.4% found just once. Study-wide results and caveats: Anti-spike CD8 specificities were favored by VDJdb matching, whose results missed private and CD4 specificities.

The sequence was collected from an adult who was a healthcare worker with PCR-confirmed SARS-CoV-2 infection or an uninfected control (not recorded which). The V and J genes are TRBV7-2 and TRBJ2-7; 7 bases map to TRBD2. Sequenced here: whole blood, sampled at baseline. CDR3 residues: CASSLASGIISYEQYF. The DNA of the CDR3 is TGTGCCAGCAGCTTAGCGAGCGGGATTATCTCCTACGAGCAGTACTTC.